The 20 T cell receptor beta chains in this list originate from one sample, sequenced in a study of cytomegalovirus exposure and HLA in healthy donors. The PCR made use of 60 Vbeta and 13 Jbeta primers. The data were produced by immunoSEQ multiplex PCR, yet TCRdb's version contains in-frame clones alone and is incomplete. Of more than 120,000 clones in the sample, about four fifths were seen once. Material: PBMCs. The receptors stem from a male donor in good health and CMV-seronegative.

The count of this clone is one. The V gene is TRBV4-1, the J gene TRBJ2-1; D is ambiguous. V was pared by 3 bases and J by 5 bases, with 11 bases between. Per germline, CDR1 MGHRA and CDR2 YSYEKL. The CDR3 totals 14 residues. CDR3 nucleotide sequence: TGCGCCAGCAGCCACGTACAGATTAACAATGAGCAGTTCTTC. Translating gives CASSHVQINNEQFF.

This chain joins TRBV1 and TRBJ2-5; the table calls TRBD2, which could not be checked here. TRBV1 is a pseudogene segment. The CDR3 sequence is 19 residues long. CDR3 sequence (DNA): TGCACCAGCAGCCAAGAGTTGAGGACTAGCGTTTGTTACCAAGAGACCCAGTACTTC. Protein: CTSSQELRTSVCYQETQYF.

The chain links TRBV5-1 to TRBJ2-3; the match to TRBD2 covers 10 bases. CDR3 length: 17 residues. V lost 1 base and J lost 1; bases outside the gene matches: 6. Germline assignment: CDR1 SGHRS and CDR2 YFSETQ. The CDR3 DNA follows: TGCGCCAGCAGCTTGTGGCTAGCGGGAGCTGGCACAGATACGCAGTATTTT. Amino acids: CASSLWLAGAGTDTQYF. Full variable domain (outside the CDR3, taken from reference TRBV5-1 and TRBJ2-3): KAGVTQTPRYLIKTRGQQVTLSCSPISGHRSVSWYQQTPGQGLQFLFEYFSETQRNKGNFPGRFSGRQFSNSRSEMNVSTLELGDSALYLCASSLWLAGAGTDTQYFGPGTRLTVL.

This clone turned up a few times. The chain combines TRBV10-3 with TRBJ1-4; 7 bases map to TRBD1. This CDR3 is 14 amino acids long. The junction had 6 bases not matched to a gene; V was cut back by 6 bases and J by 5 bases. Germline V gives CDR1 ENHRY, CDR2 SYGVKD. As DNA, the CDR3 is TGTGCCATCAGCGGGACAGAAAAGAATGAAAAACTGTTTTTT. Protein: CAISGTEKNEKLFF.

The CDR3 coding sequence is TGTGCCAGCAGCGTATGGGGGGGGGAGACCCAGTACTTC. Translation: CASSVWGGETQYF. This rearrangement joins TRBV9 to TRBJ2-5; 7 positions agree with TRBD2. Trimming cost V 1 base and J 5 bases; bases outside gene matches: 2. This CDR3 is built from 13 residues. Germline values: CDR1 SGDLS, CDR2 YYNGEE.

The rearrangement links TRBV7-2 to TRBJ2-7; TRBD2 might be the D (6 bases). CDR3 length equals 15 residues. Deletions cut 1 base from V and 3 bases from J, with 13 bases between. Per the germline V gene, CDR1 is SGHTA and CDR2 is FQGNSA. CDR3 amino acids: CASSLGAGGFYEQYF. The DNA for the CDR3 is TGTGCCAGCAGCTTAGGAGCGGGCGGGTTCTACGAGCAGTACTTC.

This clone was observed a few times. The genes are TRBV27 and TRBJ2-2; 7 bases are a match to TRBD1. Losses at the gene ends were 5 bases for V and 7 bases for J; bases not matched to a gene: 13. CDR1 is MNHEY, CDR2 SMNVEV, per germline (reference sequence). The CDR3 runs 16 residues. Written as DNA, the CDR3 is TGTGCCAGCAGTAACCTGTTGGAGACAGGGAACGGGGAGCTGTTTTTT. Translation gives CASSNLLETGNGELFF.

J is TRBJ2-1 and V is TRBV27, with TRBD1 matching 8 bases. Germline lookup yields CDR1 MNHEY and CDR2 SMNVEV (reference sequence). There are 17 residues in the CDR3. V trimming: 5 bases; J trimming: 1 base; junction bases outside the gene matches: 10. The CDR3 region is CASSLRTGIYSYNEQFF. CDR3 DNA sequence: TGTGCCAGCAGTCTCCGGACAGGGATATATTCCTACAATGAGCAGTTCTTC.

The V call is TRBV30, the J call TRBJ2-7, with no clear D. Germline V lookup: CDR1 GTSNPN, CDR2 SVGIG (reference sequence). V gave up 0 bases and J gave up 3 bases, with 6 bases separating them. The CDR3 is 12 residues long. The CDR3 region has the DNA TGTGCCTGGAGTGTATTCAGCTACGAGCAGTACTTC. Translating gives CAWSVFSYEQYF.

The genes are TRBV9 and TRBJ2-3; 9 bases are shared with TRBD2. Germline CDR1 is SGDLS and CDR2 is YYNGEE. The CDR3 spans 17 residues. Trimming removed 2 bases from V and 2 bases from J; junction bases left unmatched: 9. Here the CDR3 DNA reads TGTGCCAGCAGCGTTCGGAGCGGGAGGTCCTACACAGATACGCAGTATTTT. Its protein product is CASSVRSGRSYTDTQYF.

The genes are TRBV20-1 and TRBJ1-1; D is unclear. CDR3 size: 11 residues. Germline V gene lookup returns CDR1 DFQATT and CDR2 SNEGSKA (reference sequence). V was shortened by 4 bases and J by 3 bases, with 6 bases between the two germline ends. The CDR3 spells CSAIPHTEAFF. The CDR3 DNA reads as TGCAGTGCTATCCCTCACACTGAAGCTTTCTTT.

The V gene is TRBV27, the J gene TRBJ2-1; TRBD1 matches at 7 bases. V lost 6 bases and J lost 4; bases outside the gene matches: 3. Germline V gene data show CDR1 as MNHEY and CDR2 as SMNVEV (reference sequence). This CDR3 region has 13 residues. The CDR3: CASSGTAYNEQFF. As DNA, the CDR3 is TGTGCCAGCAGCGGGACAGCATACAATGAGCAGTTCTTC.

This chain uses TRBV19 with TRBJ2-7; D is possibly TRBD2 (5 bases). V dropped 1 base and J dropped 6 bases, with 16 bases sitting between them. There are 15 residues in the CDR3. Germline CDR1 is LNHDA and CDR2 is SQIVND (reference sequence). The CDR3 is CASSIGRTPALEQYF. Written as DNA, the CDR3 is TGTGCCAGTAGTATAGGCAGGACTCCCGCTCTCGAGCAGTACTTC. The full variable domain, with the rest looked up from reference TRBV19 and TRBJ2-7, is DGGITQSPKYLFRKEGQNVTLSCEQNLNHDAMYWYRQDPGQGLRLIYYSQIVNDFQKGDIAEGYSVSREKKESFPLTVTSAQKNPTAFYLCASSIGRTPALEQYFGPGTRLTVT.

The V call is TRBV30, the J call TRBJ2-2, with 11 nucleotides matching TRBD2. This CDR3 is 15 amino acids long. V lost 2 bases and J lost 4; bases outside the gene matches: 3. CDR1 and CDR2 from the germline V gene are GTSNPN and SVGIG (reference sequence). The CDR3 reads CAWSLGTSGTGELFF. The CDR3 DNA is TGTGCCTGGAGTCTCGGGACTAGCGGCACCGGGGAGCTGTTTTTT. The full variable domain, in which reference TRBV30 and TRBJ2-2 provide the parts outside the CDR3, is SQTIHQWPATLVQPVGSPLSLECTVEGTSNPNLYWYRQAAGRGLQLLFYSVGIGQISSEVPQNLSASRPQDRQFILSSKKLLLSDSGFYLCAWSLGTSGTGELFFGEGSRLTVL.

This chain links TRBV7-2 with TRBJ1-2; TRBD1 might be the D (5 bases). Trimming took 5 bases from V and 6 from J, leaving 25 bases between them. The V gene's germline CDR1 is SGHTA and CDR2 FQGNSA. This CDR3 region has 17 residues. CDR3 protein: CASSAGGSVLSSDGYTF. CDR3 in DNA: TGTGCCAGCAGCGCGGGGGGTTCCGTTTTGTCATCTGATGGCTACACCTTC.

The chain joins TRBV19 to TRBJ2-2, with TRBD1 matching over 7 bases. Germline V lookup: CDR1 LNHDA, CDR2 SQIVND (reference sequence). The ends lost 3 bases at V and 2 bases at J; junction bases unmatched: 9. The CDR3 is 17 amino acids. CDR3 in DNA: TGTGCCAGTAGTATTAGGACAGGAATACCCAACACCGGGGAGCTGTTTTTT. Its translation: CASSIRTGIPNTGELFF. Based on the CDR3 plus reference TRBV19 and TRBJ2-2, the full variable domain is DGGITQSPKYLFRKEGQNVTLSCEQNLNHDAMYWYRQDPGQGLRLIYYSQIVNDFQKGDIAEGYSVSREKKESFPLTVTSAQKNPTAFYLCASSIRTGIPNTGELFFGEGSRLTVL.

V gene TRBV5-6 combines with J gene TRBJ1-1, with D possibly matching TRBD1 (6 bases). V was trimmed by 2 bases and J by 1 base, leaving 15 bases between them. The germline gives CDR1 SGHDT, CDR2 YYEEEE. This CDR3 has 16 amino acids. The CDR3 region has the DNA TGTGCCAGCAGCTTCACAGGGCCAGGACAGAACACTGAAGCTTTCTTT. Encoded protein: CASSFTGPGQNTEAFF.

This chain links TRBV7-8 with TRBJ1-1; 8 positions match TRBD1. V was pared by 1 base and J by 4 bases, with 5 bases of the junction left unmatched. Per the germline V gene, CDR1 is SGHVS and CDR2 is FQNEAQ. The CDR3 contains 15 residues. The CDR3 reads CASSLGTGKSTEAFF. Written as DNA, the CDR3 is TGTGCCAGCAGCTTAGGGACAGGGAAGAGCACTGAAGCTTTCTTT.

The V call is TRBV15, the J call TRBJ2-3, with D possibly matching TRBD2 (9 bases). The CDR3 consists of 16 residues. Germline CDR1 is LNHNV and CDR2 is YYDKDF (reference sequence). Trimming pared 6 bases from V and 5 bases from J, leaving 21 bases between. This CDR3 reads CATSGQGRLAEDTQYF. The CDR3, as DNA: TGTGCCACCAGTGGACAGGGAAGACTAGCGGAAGATACGCAGTATTTT.

Worth noting for this clone: A single base separates this from a much larger clone, so it may be a read error. J is TRBJ2-7 and V is TRBV5-4; the D is unclear. V was pared by 4 bases and J by 4 bases, with 9 bases between. Germline CDR1 reads SGHNT; CDR2 reads YYREEE (reference sequence). CDR3 length: 12 residues. CDR3 sequence reads: CASSPTEYEQYF. The CDR3 DNA follows: TGTGCCAGCAGCCCCACAGAGTACGAGCAGTACTTC. Complete variable domain (other parts from reference TRBV5-4 and TRBJ2-7): ETGVTQSPTHLIKTRGQQVTLRCSSQSGHNTVSWYQQALGQGPQFIFQYYREEENGRGNFPPRFSGLQFPNYSSELNVNALELDDSALYLCASSPTEYEQYFGPGTRLTVT.